This T cell receptor (beta chain) was captured in a study of shared clonotypes between healthy human individuals. About the study: Donors had three CD4 naive, three CD4 memory, two CD8 naive and one CD8 memory plate apiece.

Method: immunoSEQ multiplex PCR; TCRdb's copy keeps in-frame clones and lacks some. The sample has about 1 million clones; around 75% are singletons. This clone turned up a few times. The sequence derives from a man younger than 35 in good health. What was sequenced was memory CD4+ T cells sorted from blood. The subset: CD45RA-negative fraction.

The CDR3 spells CASSLLAGASDTQYF. The CDR3 nucleotides read TGTGCCAGCAGTTTACTAGCGGGAGCCTCAGATACGCAGTATTTT. The V and J genes are TRBV27 and TRBJ2-3, with 10 bases fitting TRBD2. The CDR3 has 15 amino acids. Germline loops: CDR1 MNHEY, CDR2 SMNVEV (reference sequence). The V and J ends lost 2 bases and 4 bases, in that order; junction bases with no gene match: 3.